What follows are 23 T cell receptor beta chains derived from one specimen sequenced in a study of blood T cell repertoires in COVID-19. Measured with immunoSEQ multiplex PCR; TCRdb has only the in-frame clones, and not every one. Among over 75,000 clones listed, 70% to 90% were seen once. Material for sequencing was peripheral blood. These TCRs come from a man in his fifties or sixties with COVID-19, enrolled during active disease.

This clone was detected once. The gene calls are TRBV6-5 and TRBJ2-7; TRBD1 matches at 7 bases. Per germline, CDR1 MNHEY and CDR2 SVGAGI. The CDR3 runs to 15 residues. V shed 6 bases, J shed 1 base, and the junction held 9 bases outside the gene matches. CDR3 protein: CASSGPSQGSYEQYF. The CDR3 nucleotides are TGTGCCAGCAGCGGACCGTCACAGGGGTCCTACGAGCAGTACTTC.

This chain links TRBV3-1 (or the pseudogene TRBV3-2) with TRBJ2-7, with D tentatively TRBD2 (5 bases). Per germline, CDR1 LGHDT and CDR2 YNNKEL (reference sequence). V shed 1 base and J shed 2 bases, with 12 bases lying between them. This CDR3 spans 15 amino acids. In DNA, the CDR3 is TGTGCCAGCAGCCAAGTGGAGCGGTCCCCCTACGAGCAGTACTTC. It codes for CASSQVERSPYEQYF.

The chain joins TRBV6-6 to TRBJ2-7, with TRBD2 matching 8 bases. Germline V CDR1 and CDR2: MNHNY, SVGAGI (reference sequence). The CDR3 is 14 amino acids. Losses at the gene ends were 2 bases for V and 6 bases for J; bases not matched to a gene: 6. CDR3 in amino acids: CASSYPGLGSEQYF. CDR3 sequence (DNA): TGTGCCAGCAGTTACCCGGGACTAGGGAGCGAGCAGTACTTC.

The CDR3 DNA follows: TGCAGCGTTGAAGAGGCTGGACAGGGGTTTTATGGCTACACCTTC. This sequence encodes CSVEEAGQGFYGYTF. The chain joins TRBV29-1 to TRBJ1-2; 9 bases fit TRBD1. The J segment lost 5 bases and the V segment lost 0 bases, leaving 7 bases of the junction unmatched. Looked up from germline, CDR1 is SQVTM and CDR2 is ANQGSEA. There are 15 residues in the CDR3.

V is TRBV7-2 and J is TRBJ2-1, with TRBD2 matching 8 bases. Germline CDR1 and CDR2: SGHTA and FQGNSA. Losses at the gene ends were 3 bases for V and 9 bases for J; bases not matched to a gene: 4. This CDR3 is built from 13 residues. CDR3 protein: CASSFGTSGEQFF. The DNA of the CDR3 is TGTGCCAGCAGCTTTGGGACTAGTGGTGAGCAGTTCTTC.

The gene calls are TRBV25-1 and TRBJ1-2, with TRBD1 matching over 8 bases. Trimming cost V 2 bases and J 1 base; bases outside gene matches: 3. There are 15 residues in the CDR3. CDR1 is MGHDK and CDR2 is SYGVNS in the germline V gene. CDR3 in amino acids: CASSERTGHNYGYTF. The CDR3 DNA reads TGTGCCAGCAGTGAAAGGACAGGGCATAACTATGGCTACACCTTC.

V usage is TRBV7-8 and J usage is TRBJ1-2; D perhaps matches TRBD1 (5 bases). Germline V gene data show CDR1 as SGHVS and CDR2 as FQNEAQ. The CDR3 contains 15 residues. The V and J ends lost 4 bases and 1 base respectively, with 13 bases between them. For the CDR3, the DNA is TGTGCCAGCAGCTCCAGGGTGGGTCGTAACTATGGCTACACCTTC. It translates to CASSSRVGRNYGYTF.

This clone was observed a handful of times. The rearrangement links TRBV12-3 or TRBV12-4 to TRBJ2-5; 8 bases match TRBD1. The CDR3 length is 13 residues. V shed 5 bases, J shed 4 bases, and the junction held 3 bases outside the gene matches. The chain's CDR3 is CASSKGQGETQYF. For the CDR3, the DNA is TGTGCCAGCAGTAAAGGACAGGGAGAGACCCAGTACTTC.

The CDR3 sequence: CASSWTSGGGGTGELFF. Here the CDR3 DNA reads TGTGCCAGCAGCTGGACTAGCGGGGGGGGAGGCACCGGGGAGCTGTTTTTT. V is TRBV7-2 and J is TRBJ2-2, with 15 positions matching TRBD2. The CDR3 runs 17 residues. CDR1 SGHTA and CDR2 FQGNSA come from the germline V gene. The junction had 4 bases not matched to a gene; V was cut back by 4 bases and J by 4 bases.

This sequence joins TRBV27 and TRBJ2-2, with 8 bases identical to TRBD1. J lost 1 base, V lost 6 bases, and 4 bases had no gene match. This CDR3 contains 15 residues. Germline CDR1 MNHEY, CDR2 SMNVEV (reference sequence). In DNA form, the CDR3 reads TGTGCCAGCAGGCGCGGACAGGGGAACACCGGGGAGCTGTTTTTT. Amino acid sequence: CASRRGQGNTGELFF.

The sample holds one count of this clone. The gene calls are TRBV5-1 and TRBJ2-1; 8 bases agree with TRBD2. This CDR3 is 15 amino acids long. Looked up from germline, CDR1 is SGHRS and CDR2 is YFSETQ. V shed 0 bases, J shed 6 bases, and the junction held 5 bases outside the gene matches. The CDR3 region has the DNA TGCGCCAGCAGCTTGGCCGGGACTAGGGCCAATGAGCAGTTCTTC. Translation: CASSLAGTRANEQFF.

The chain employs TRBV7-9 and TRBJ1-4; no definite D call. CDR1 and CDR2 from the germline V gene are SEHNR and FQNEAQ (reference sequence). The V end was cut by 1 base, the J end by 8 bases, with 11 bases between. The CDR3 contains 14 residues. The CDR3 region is CASSLGGIPEKLFF. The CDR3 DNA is TGTGCCAGCAGCTTAGGAGGGATCCCCGAAAAACTGTTTTTT.

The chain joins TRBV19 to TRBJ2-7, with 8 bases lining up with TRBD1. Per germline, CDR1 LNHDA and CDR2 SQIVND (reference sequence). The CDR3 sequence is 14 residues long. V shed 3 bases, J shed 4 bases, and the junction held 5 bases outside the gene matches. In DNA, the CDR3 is TGTGCCAGTAGTATTGGGACAGGAAGTTACGAGCAGTACTTC. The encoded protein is CASSIGTGSYEQYF.

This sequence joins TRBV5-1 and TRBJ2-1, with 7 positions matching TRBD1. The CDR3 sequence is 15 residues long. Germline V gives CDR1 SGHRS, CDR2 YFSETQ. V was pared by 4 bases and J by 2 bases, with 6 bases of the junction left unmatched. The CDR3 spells CASSPGQAAYNEQFF. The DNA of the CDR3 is TGCGCCAGCAGCCCCGGACAGGCAGCCTACAATGAGCAGTTCTTC.

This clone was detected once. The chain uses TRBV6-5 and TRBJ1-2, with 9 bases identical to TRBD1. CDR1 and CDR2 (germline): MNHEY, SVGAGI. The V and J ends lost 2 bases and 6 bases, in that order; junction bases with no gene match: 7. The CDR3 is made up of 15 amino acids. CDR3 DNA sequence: TGTGCCAGCAGTTACGGGGGACAGGGAAGTAATGGCTACACCTTC. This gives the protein CASSYGGQGSNGYTF.

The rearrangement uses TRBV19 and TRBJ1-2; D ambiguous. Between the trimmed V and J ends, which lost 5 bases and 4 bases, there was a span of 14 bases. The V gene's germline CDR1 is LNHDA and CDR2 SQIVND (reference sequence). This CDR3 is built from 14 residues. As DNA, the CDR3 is TGTGCCAGTAGTTCCGCCCGGGAGCCCTATGGCTACACCTTC. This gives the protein CASSSAREPYGYTF.

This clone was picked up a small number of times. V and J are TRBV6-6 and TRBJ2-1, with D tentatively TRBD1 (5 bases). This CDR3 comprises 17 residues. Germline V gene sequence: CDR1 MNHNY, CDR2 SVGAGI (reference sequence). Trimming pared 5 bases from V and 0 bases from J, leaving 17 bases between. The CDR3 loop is CASSLRQSPSSYNEQFF. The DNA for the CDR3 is TGTGCCAGCAGTCTAAGACAGTCTCCTAGCTCCTACAATGAGCAGTTCTTC.

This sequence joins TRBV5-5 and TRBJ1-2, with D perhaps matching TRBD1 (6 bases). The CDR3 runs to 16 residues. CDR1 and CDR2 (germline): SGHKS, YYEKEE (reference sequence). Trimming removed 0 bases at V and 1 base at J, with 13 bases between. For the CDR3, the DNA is TGTGCCAGCAGCTTGGGCTCTGGCAGGGGTAACTATGGCTACACCTTC. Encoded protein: CASSLGSGRGNYGYTF. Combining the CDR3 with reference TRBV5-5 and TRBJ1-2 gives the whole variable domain DAGVTQSPTHLIKTRGQQVTLRCSPISGHKSVSWYQQVLGQGPQFIFQYYEKEERGRGNFPDRFSARQFPNYSSELNVNALLLGDSALYLCASSLGSGRGNYGYTFGSGTRLTVV.

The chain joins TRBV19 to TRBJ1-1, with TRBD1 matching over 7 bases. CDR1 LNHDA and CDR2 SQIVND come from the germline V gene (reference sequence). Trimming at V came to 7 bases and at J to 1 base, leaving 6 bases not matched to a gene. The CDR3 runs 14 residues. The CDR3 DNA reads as TGTGCCAGTACCCCAGCAGGGGGGAACACTGAAGCTTTCTTT. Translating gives CASTPAGGNTEAFF.

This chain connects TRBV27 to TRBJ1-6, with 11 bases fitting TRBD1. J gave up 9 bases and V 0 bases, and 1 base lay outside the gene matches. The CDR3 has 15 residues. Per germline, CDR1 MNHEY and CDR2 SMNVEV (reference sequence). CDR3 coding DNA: TGTGCCAGCAGTTTATCCGGGACAGGGGGTTCACCCCTCCACTTT. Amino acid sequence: CASSLSGTGGSPLHF.

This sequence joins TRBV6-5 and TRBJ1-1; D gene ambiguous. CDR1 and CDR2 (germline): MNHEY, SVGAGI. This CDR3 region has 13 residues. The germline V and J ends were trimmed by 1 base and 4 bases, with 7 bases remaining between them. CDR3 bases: TGTGCCAGCAGTTACTTTCTCGGCACTGAAGCTTTCTTT. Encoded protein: CASSYFLGTEAFF.

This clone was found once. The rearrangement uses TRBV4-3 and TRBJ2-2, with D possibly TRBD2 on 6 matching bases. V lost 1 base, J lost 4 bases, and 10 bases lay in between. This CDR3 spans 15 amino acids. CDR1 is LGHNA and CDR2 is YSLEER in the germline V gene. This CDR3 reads CASSQASGRTGELFF. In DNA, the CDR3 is TGCGCCAGCAGCCAAGCCAGCGGGCGCACCGGGGAGCTGTTTTTT.

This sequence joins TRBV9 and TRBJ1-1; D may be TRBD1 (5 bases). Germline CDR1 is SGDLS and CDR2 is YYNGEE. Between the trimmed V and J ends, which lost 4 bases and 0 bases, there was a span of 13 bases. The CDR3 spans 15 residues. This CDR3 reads CASSPRGGMNTEAFF. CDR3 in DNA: TGTGCCAGCAGCCCCCGCGGGGGAATGAACACTGAAGCTTTCTTT.